This passage covers 8 T cell receptor beta chains from one sample sequenced in a study of CD8+ T cells in alopecia areata. RNA, once extracted, was reverse transcribed into cDNA for use as the sequencing template. Repertoires were generated with immunoSEQ multiplex PCR, while TCRdb's copy carries only in-frame clones and drops some. The repertoire holds fewer than 250,000 clones, with more than 30% as singletons. Sample treatment: oral pan-JAK inhibitor, 5-10 mg twice daily. Material: CD4+ T cells sorted from blood, obtained at week 34, from a patient treated with tofacitinib. These receptors all come from a human donor with alopecia areata.

The chain recombines TRBV4-1 with TRBJ1-5; D is ambiguous. Germline values: CDR1 MGHRA, CDR2 YSYEKL. There are 16 residues in the CDR3. V was pared by 3 bases and J by 0 bases, with 12 bases between. The CDR3 here is CASSQARSYSNQPQHF. DNA of the CDR3: TGCGCCAGCAGCCAGGCCAGGAGCTATAGCAATCAGCCCCAGCATTTT.

The chain employs TRBV28 and TRBJ2-7; 9 bases are a match to TRBD2. CDR1 MDHEN and CDR2 SYDVKM come from the germline V gene. Trimming cost V 6 bases and J 1 base; bases outside gene matches: 7. This CDR3 spans 15 amino acids. CDR3: CASSETTSGSYEQYF. The CDR3 DNA is TGTGCCAGCAGCGAGACGACTAGCGGTTCCTACGAGCAGTACTTC.

The chain couples TRBV14 to TRBJ1-2; the D is unclear. The germline V gene has CDR1 SGHDN and CDR2 FVKESK. V lost 7 bases and J 4 bases, leaving 13 bases between the germline ends. The CDR3 spans 13 residues. CDR3 bases: TGTGCCAGCACCCCGGGTATTTTCTATGGCTACACCTTC. It specifies CASTPGIFYGYTF.

This clone was counted only a few times. The V gene is TRBV5-1, the J gene TRBJ2-2, with D perhaps matching TRBD1 (6 bases). The CDR3 has 16 amino acids. Germline values: CDR1 SGHRS, CDR2 YFSETQ. Trimming removed 4 bases at V and 0 bases at J, with 13 bases between. The CDR3, as DNA: TGCGCCAGCAGCACGTCCGGGACAACGAACACCGGGGAGCTGTTTTTT. Translating it yields CASSTSGTTNTGELFF.

A single count supports this clone. CDR3 region: CASSDLLRGPTYEQYF. For the CDR3, the DNA is TGTGCCAGCAGTGACCTCTTGAGGGGACCCACCTACGAGCAGTACTTC. The chain uses TRBV6-4 and TRBJ2-7; D assignment may be TRBD1 or TRBD2 (5 bases each). CDR3 length equals 16 residues. The germline V and J ends were trimmed by 2 bases and 2 bases, with 16 bases remaining between them. Germline V CDR1 and CDR2: MRHNA, SNTAGT.

The rearrangement uses TRBV5-1 and TRBJ2-1; TRBD2 matches 10 bases. Germline CDR1 and CDR2: SGHRS and YFSETQ. Trimming took 3 bases from V and 5 from J; bases not matched to a gene: 11. There are 17 residues in the CDR3. As DNA, the CDR3 is TGCGCCAGCAGCTCCTACTGGGTAGCGGGGGGCCACAATGAGCAGTTCTTC. Translating it yields CASSSYWVAGGHNEQFF.

The chain has TRBV9 and TRBJ1-2, with D perhaps matching TRBD1 (5 bases). Trimming shortened V by 0 bases and J by 7 bases, and 19 bases separated the two germline ends. This CDR3 is 16 amino acids long. The germline gives CDR1 SGDLS, CDR2 YYNGEE. As DNA, the CDR3 is TGTGCCAGCAGCGTAGGATTGAGGGCAGGGTTTGGTGGCTACACCTTC. Translating it yields CASSVGLRAGFGGYTF.

The chain combines TRBV19 with TRBJ2-1, with 7 bases identical to TRBD1. This CDR3 region has 14 residues. Germline lookup yields CDR1 LNHDA and CDR2 SQIVND (reference sequence). Trimming took 7 bases from V and 4 from J; bases not matched to a gene: 7. CDR3 sequence reads: CASMDRNSYNEQFF. The CDR3 DNA sequence: TGTGCCAGTATGGACAGGAACTCTTACAATGAGCAGTTCTTC.